The 20 T cell receptor beta chains below all came from one sample that was sequenced in a study of early T cells in non-severe SARS-CoV-2 infection. MiXCR, applied by TCRdb to the 5' RACE reads, yields one record per CDR3 protein. Altogether about 25,000 distinct CDR3 sequences are present, 4% to 5.5% being singletons, with the ten largest covering 6.6%. Sequenced material: whole blood. The source is an adult who was a healthcare worker with PCR-confirmed SARS-CoV-2 infection or an uninfected control (not recorded which).

This clonotype was recorded many times. The chain is built from TRBV5-1 and TRBJ1-5; D gene unclear. The CDR3 length is 13 residues. Trimming stripped 2 bases from V and 4 bases from J, with 7 bases between. Germline CDR1 and CDR2: SGHRS and YFSETQ. The CDR3, as DNA: TGCGCCAGCAGCTTTAGGCCTAATCAGCCCCAGCATTTT. This encodes CASSFRPNQPQHF. Supplemented by reference TRBV5-1 and TRBJ1-5, the full variable domain reads KAGVTQTPRYLIKTRGQQVTLSCSPISGHRSVSWYQQTPGQGLQFLFEYFSETQRNKGNFPGRFSGRQFSNSRSEMNVSTLELGDSALYLCASSFRPNQPQHFGDGTRLSIL.

This clonotype was observed a few times. The chain is built from TRBV6-5 and TRBJ2-5, with 7 bases fitting TRBD2. The ends lost 3 bases at V and 2 bases at J; junction bases unmatched: 6. This CDR3 contains 15 residues. The V gene's germline CDR1 is MNHEY and CDR2 SVGAGI. This CDR3 reads CASSYGKAGQETQYF. For the CDR3, the DNA is TGTGCCAGCAGTTATGGGAAAGCGGGACAAGAGACCCAGTACTTC.

This clonotype was counted a few times. The chain couples TRBV6-6 to TRBJ1-5; 8 nucleotides agree with TRBD1. Germline trimming cut 7 bases from V and 2 bases from J; bases unmatched to any gene: 7. The CDR3 is 15 amino acids. Germline CDR1 and CDR2: MNHNY and SVGAGI (reference sequence). The CDR3 sequence: CASISLGQGNQPQHF. The CDR3, as DNA: TGTGCCAGCATTTCTCTGGGACAGGGCAATCAGCCCCAGCATTTT.

This clonotype was seen repeatedly, ten times or more. The V gene is TRBV4-1, the J gene TRBJ2-3; D might be TRBD2 (6 bases). Trimming removed 5 bases from V and 2 bases from J, with 23 bases in between. The CDR3 length is 18 residues. Germline V CDR1 and CDR2: MGHRA, YSYEKL. This chain's CDR3 is CASSGTLRGGETTDTQYF. The CDR3 DNA follows: TGCGCCAGCAGCGGAACCCTCCGAGGCGGGGAAACCACAGATACGCAGTATTTT.

In this sample, this clonotype turned up many times. V gene TRBV11-2 combines with J gene TRBJ2-1; a weak D match, TRBD2 (5 bases). The V gene lost 5 bases and the J gene lost 2 bases, with 13 bases spanning the gap. CDR3 length equals 15 residues. CDR1 is SGHAT, CDR2 FQNNGV, per germline. The CDR3 here is CASSKIAGTYNEQFF. The CDR3, as DNA: TGTGCCAGCAGCAAGATTGCCGGGACCTACAATGAGCAGTTCTTC. The full variable domain, in which reference TRBV11-2 and TRBJ2-1 provide the parts outside the CDR3, is EAGVAQSPRYKIIEKRQSVAFWCNPISGHATLYWYQQILGQGPKLLIQFQNNGVVDDSQLPKDRFSAERLKGVDSTLKIQPAKLEDSAVYLCASSKIAGTYNEQFFGPGTRLTVL.

This clonotype was counted at least ten times. The CDR3 is CASSRTLINSPLHF. CDR3 DNA sequence: TGTGCCAGCAGCCGGACCCTTATTAATTCACCCCTCCACTTT. The rearrangement links TRBV6-5 to TRBJ1-6; D ambiguous. The germline CDR1 and CDR2 sequences are MNHEY and SVGAGI. Trimming shortened V by 6 bases and J by 6 bases, and 12 bases separated the two germline ends. The CDR3 is 14 amino acids.

The CDR3 spells CASSQVPGLVSNEQFF. The CDR3 nucleotides read TGCGCCAGCAGCCAAGTACCGGGACTAGTTTCAAATGAGCAGTTCTTC. The chain recombines TRBV4-1 with TRBJ2-1, with TRBD2 matching 8 bases. CDR3 length equals 16 residues. V trimming: 1 base; J trimming: 7 bases; junction bases outside the gene matches: 9. The germline V gene encodes CDR1 MGHRA and CDR2 YSYEKL.

The V call is TRBV27, the J call TRBJ2-7; TRBD1 aligns across 9 bases. V shed 4 bases, J shed 2 bases, and the junction held 9 bases outside the gene matches. The germline V gene encodes CDR1 MNHEY and CDR2 SMNVEV (reference sequence). The CDR3 is made up of 16 amino acids. CDR3: CASSSLRGTGPYEQYF. The CDR3 bases are TGTGCCAGCAGTTCTCTGAGGGGGACAGGGCCCTACGAGCAGTACTTC.

The CDR3 protein is CASSPDLAGGRLRQYF. CDR3 nucleotides: TGTGCCAGCAGCCCAGACCTAGCGGGGGGCCGCCTTAGGCAGTATTTT. The chain is built from TRBV7-2 and TRBJ2-3; TRBD2 matches at 11 bases. Germline-derived CDR1 and CDR2 are SGHTA and FQGNSA. This CDR3 is built from 16 residues. V trimming: 5 bases; J trimming: 11 bases; junction bases outside the gene matches: 15. Full variable domain (outside the CDR3, taken from reference TRBV7-2 and TRBJ2-3): GAGVSQSPSNKVTEKGKDVELRCDPISGHTALYWYRQSLGQGLEFLIYFQGNSAPDKSGLPSDRFSAERTGGSVSTLTIQRTQQEDSAVYLCASSPDLAGGRLRQYFGPGTRLTVL.

This clonotype has ten or more counts. V gene TRBV6-5 combines with J gene TRBJ2-3; 11 positions match TRBD2. This CDR3 has 19 amino acids. Unmatched junction bases numbered 11, after V lost 0 bases and J lost 3 bases. CDR1 is MNHEY, CDR2 SVGAGI, per germline. CDR3 in DNA: TGTGCCAGCAGTTACTCGATGTTGGCTAGCGGGGGGCCGACAGATACGCAGTATTTT. Translated, it gives CASSYSMLASGGPTDTQYF.

This clonotype occurred many times. The chain carries TRBV6-5 and TRBJ2-1; D ambiguous. Trimming left V 6 bases short and J 2 bases short, with 17 bases between. The CDR3 is made up of 16 amino acids. Germline-derived CDR1 and CDR2 are MNHEY and SVGAGI. CDR3 sequence reads: CASRKKGGNPYNEQFF. The CDR3 nucleotides read TGTGCCAGCAGGAAGAAAGGCGGAAACCCCTACAATGAGCAGTTCTTC.

This clonotype has a count of ten or more. The chain combines TRBV14 with TRBJ1-4; D is possibly TRBD1 (5 bases). This CDR3 is built from 15 residues. The germline CDR1 and CDR2 sequences are SGHDN and FVKESK. With 0 bases removed from V and 4 bases from J, the gap between germline ends came to 9 bases. The CDR3 reads CASSQDQGLNEKLFF. The CDR3 DNA sequence: TGTGCCAGCAGCCAAGATCAGGGACTTAATGAAAAACTGTTTTTT.

This clonotype was seen more than once but under ten times. V and J are TRBV27 and TRBJ1-1, with D possibly matching TRBD1 (5 bases). The germline CDR1 and CDR2 sequences are MNHEY and SMNVEV (reference sequence). Between the trimmed V and J ends, which lost 3 bases and 6 bases, there was a span of 20 bases. The CDR3 is 16 amino acids. The chain's CDR3 is CASSFRGLDLEAEAFF. For the CDR3, the DNA is TGTGCCAGCAGTTTCCGGGGCCTCGACCTTGAGGCTGAAGCTTTCTTT.

There are many counts of this clonotype. The chain has TRBV4-2 and TRBJ2-1; D not certain. The ends were cut back, 3 bases at V and 6 bases at J, with 3 bases in the middle. Germline V gene data show CDR1 as LGHNA and CDR2 as YNFKEQ. The CDR3 sequence is 11 residues long. The DNA of the CDR3 is TGTGCCAGCAGCCAGGCCAATGAGCAGTTCTTC. Its translation: CASSQANEQFF.

This clonotype was recorded a few times. This rearrangement joins TRBV20-1 to TRBJ1-1; D ambiguous. The CDR3 loop spans 12 amino acids. Trimming stripped 0 bases from V and 5 bases from J, with 7 bases between. Germline lookup yields CDR1 DFQATT and CDR2 SNEGSKA (reference sequence). This CDR3 reads CSARDWLTEAFF. The CDR3 nucleotides read TGCAGTGCTAGAGATTGGCTTACTGAAGCTTTCTTT.

The V and J genes are TRBV29-1 and TRBJ1-1, with unresolved D. The ends were cut back, 1 base at V and 1 base at J, with 10 bases in the middle. The CDR3 runs to 14 residues. CDR1 and CDR2 from the germline V gene are SQVTM and ANQGSEA. In DNA, the CDR3 is TGCAGCGTTGAAGGCCTAATAGGGAACACTGAAGCTTTCTTT. Translating it yields CSVEGLIGNTEAFF.

This rearrangement joins TRBV20-1 to TRBJ2-1; D is possibly TRBD2 (6 bases). Germline CDR1 is DFQATT and CDR2 is SNEGSKA (reference sequence). The CDR3 covers 12 residues. Trimming took off 7 bases at V and 8 bases at J, with 15 bases between the two ends. The CDR3 bases are TGCAGTGGGGCACGACGGGAGTATGAGCAGTTCTTC. This translates into CSGARREYEQFF.

This clonotype was recorded at least ten times. The chain couples TRBV11-1 to TRBJ2-3; 7 nucleotides align to TRBD1. The CDR3 spans 15 residues. The ends lost 4 bases at V and 1 base at J; junction bases unmatched: 5. Germline lookup yields CDR1 SGHAT and CDR2 FQDESV (reference sequence). In DNA, the CDR3 is TGTGCCAGCAGCTCACTTGACAGGGGCACAGATACGCAGTATTTT. Its translation is CASSSLDRGTDTQYF.

This chain connects TRBV27 to TRBJ2-2; D may correspond to TRBD1 or TRBD2 (5 bases each). The CDR3 contains 15 residues. V was clipped by 2 bases and J by 6 bases, with 13 bases between them. The V gene's germline CDR1 is MNHEY and CDR2 SMNVEV (reference sequence). The CDR3 protein is CASSLGALGAGELFF. In nucleotides, the CDR3 is TGTGCCAGCAGTTTAGGGGCACTAGGGGCCGGGGAGCTGTTTTTT.

This clonotype was counted at least ten times. This chain joins TRBV24-1 and TRBJ1-5, with D tentatively TRBD1 (5 bases). Germline CDR1 and CDR2: KGHDR and SFDVKD. Trimming cost V 2 bases and J 0 bases, with 13 bases left between them. The length of the CDR3 is 17 residues. The CDR3, as DNA: TGTGCCACCAGTGATTCCCGGACATCCCATAGCAATCAGCCCCAGCATTTT. The encoded protein is CATSDSRTSHSNQPQHF.